The 12 T cell receptor beta chains listed next were all sequenced from one sample in a study of blood T cell repertoires in COVID-19. Profiled with immunoSEQ multiplex PCR; TCRdb holds only in-frame clones, not every one. This table has about 250,000 clones, about nine tenths appearing once. Sequenced: PBMCs or T cells enriched from blood (not recorded which). The receptors come from a man aged 40-49 years who had recovered from COVID-19.

This clone was detected a few times. The V call is TRBV5-1, the J call TRBJ1-1; 7 nucleotides agree with TRBD1. Losses at the gene ends were 4 bases for V and 2 bases for J; bases not matched to a gene: 8. Looked up from germline, CDR1 is SGHRS and CDR2 is YFSETQ. The CDR3 length is 15 residues. The CDR3 coding sequence is TGCGCCAGCAGCCAGGCGGGACAGATAAACACTGAAGCTTTCTTT. Translated, it gives CASSQAGQINTEAFF.

CDR3 DNA sequence: TGCAGCGTTTCGACCATAGCGGACTACAATGAGCAGTTCTTC. Its protein is CSVSTIADYNEQFF. The chain has TRBV29-1 and TRBJ2-1; D is perhaps TRBD2 (6 bases). The ends were cut back, 5 bases at V and 3 bases at J, with 14 bases in the middle. Per the germline V gene, CDR1 is SQVTM and CDR2 is ANQGSEA. The CDR3 covers 14 residues.

The rearrangement joins TRBV27 to TRBJ1-4, with 8 positions matching TRBD1. V lost 5 bases to trimming and J lost 0 bases; unmatched junction nucleotides: 2. From germline, CDR1 is MNHEY and CDR2 SMNVEV (reference sequence). This CDR3 contains 15 residues. The CDR3 DNA reads as TGTGCCAGCAGTCTGGGACAGGCAACTAATGAAAAACTGTTTTTT. This encodes CASSLGQATNEKLFF.

This clone was seen a few times. The chain joins TRBV5-1 to TRBJ2-7, with a tentative D call TRBD2 (5 bases). The CDR3 is 13 residues long. Germline CDR1 is SGHRS and CDR2 is YFSETQ. Trimming pared 2 bases from V and 6 bases from J, leaving 12 bases between. The CDR3 coding sequence is TGCGCCAGCAGCTTAGGGTTAGAGGGCGAGCAGTACTTC. It specifies CASSLGLEGEQYF.

The rearrangement joins TRBV11-3 to TRBJ2-2; the D gene is possibly TRBD1 (5 bases). The length of the CDR3 is 15 residues. Germline V gene lookup returns CDR1 SGHNT and CDR2 YENEEA. V lost 0 bases to trimming and J lost 4 bases, with 9 bases between them. The CDR3 loop reads CASSLEGAGTGELFF. In nucleotides, the CDR3 is TGTGCCAGCAGCTTAGAAGGGGCTGGCACCGGGGAGCTGTTTTTT. Supplemented by reference TRBV11-3 and TRBJ2-2, the full variable domain reads EAGVVQSPRYKIIEKKQPVAFWCNPISGHNTLYWYLQNLGQGPELLIRYENEEAVDDSQLPKDRFSAERLKGVDSTLKIQPAELGDSAVYLCASSLEGAGTGELFFGEGSRLTVL.

J is TRBJ2-1 and V is TRBV7-2, with 8 bases that match TRBD2. The CDR3 consists of 17 residues. Germline CDR1 SGHTA, CDR2 FQGNSA. V shed 5 bases, J shed 2 bases, and the junction held 11 bases outside the gene matches. CDR3 sequence reads: CASSAGLAGAPYNEQFF. The CDR3 DNA follows: TGTGCCAGCAGCGCAGGACTAGCCGGAGCCCCCTACAATGAGCAGTTCTTC.

The chain couples TRBV7-7 to TRBJ2-7, with 7 bases matching TRBD1. Trimming at V came to 2 bases and at J to 3 bases, leaving 7 bases not matched to a gene. CDR3 length: 15 residues. Germline CDR1 and CDR2: SSHAT and FNYEAQ (reference sequence). The DNA for the CDR3 is TGTGCCAGCAGCTTAAAGGACAGGAGTTTCTACGAGCAGTACTTC. Translating it yields CASSLKDRSFYEQYF. The variable domain in full, completed from reference TRBV7-7 and TRBJ2-7, reads GAGVSQSPRYKVTKRGQDVTLRCDPISSHATLYWYQQALGQGPEFLTYFNYEAQPDKSGLPSDRFSAERPEGSISTLTIQRTEQRDSAMYRCASSLKDRSFYEQYFGPGTRLTVT.

This chain joins TRBV18 and TRBJ2-5, with D possibly TRBD2 on 5 matching bases. The CDR3 is made up of 13 amino acids. V shed 3 bases and J shed 5 bases, with 10 bases lying between them. Germline lookup yields CDR1 KGHSH and CDR2 LQKENI. CDR3 in amino acids: CASSPGASETQYF. CDR3 sequence (DNA): TGTGCCAGCTCACCGGGAGCTTCGGAGACCCAGTACTTC.

The chain uses TRBV29-1 and TRBJ1-2; 7 bases match TRBD1. Per germline, CDR1 SQVTM and CDR2 ANQGSEA. V lost 4 bases, J lost 6 bases, and 8 bases stayed unmatched. This CDR3 has 13 amino acids. CDR3: CSVGTRTGHGYTF. The CDR3 DNA is TGCAGCGTTGGGACCAGGACAGGTCATGGCTACACCTTC. Variable domain in full (rest from reference TRBV29-1 and TRBJ1-2): SAVISQKPSRDICQRGTSLTIQCQVDSQVTMMFWYRQQPGQSLTLIATANQGSEATYESGFVIDKFPISRPNLTFSTLTVSNMSPEDSSIYLCSVGTRTGHGYTFGSGTRLTVV.

CDR3 DNA sequence: TGTGCCAGCGGAGGGGAGCTCTGGGATACGCAGTATTTT. It codes for CASGGELWDTQYF. The chain carries TRBV2 and TRBJ2-3, with D possibly TRBD2 on 6 matching bases. This CDR3 is 13 amino acids long. CDR1 is SNHLY, CDR2 FYNNEI, per germline. V lost 8 bases to trimming and J lost 6 bases, with 15 bases between them.

This clone showed up just once. The V call is TRBV5-8, the J call TRBJ2-5; 16 positions agree with TRBD2. The CDR3 has 17 residues. CDR1 SGHTS and CDR2 YDEGEE come from the germline V gene. After removal of 3 bases from V and 1 base from J, the junction contained 3 bases not matched to a gene. CDR3 residues: CASSSGLAGGSQETQYF. CDR3 nucleotide sequence: TGTGCCAGCAGCTCGGGACTAGCGGGAGGGAGCCAAGAGACCCAGTACTTC.

The gene calls are TRBV27 and TRBJ2-1; D gene uncertain. The length of the CDR3 is 13 residues. The germline CDR1 and CDR2 sequences are MNHEY and SMNVEV (reference sequence). Deletions cut 2 bases from V and 3 bases from J, with 5 bases between. CDR3 nucleotides: TGTGCCAGCAGTTTAGAACACTACAATGAGCAGTTCTTC. The encoded protein is CASSLEHYNEQFF.